One sample yielded the 27 T cell receptor beta chains listed below, sequenced in a study of shared clonotypes between healthy human individuals. Clones were read by immunoSEQ multiplex PCR, and TCRdb kept only the in-frame ones, dropping some. The sample yields 1.5 million to 2.5 million clones, about 95% seen once. Naive CD8 cells lacked CD45RO and underwent positive selection for CCR7, leaving out terminally differentiated effector memory CD45RA+ cells. Sequences were obtained from naive CD8+ T cells sorted from blood. The receptors stem from a man aged 18 to 30 in good health.

The rearrangement joins TRBV5-1 to TRBJ2-1; maybe TRBD1 (5 bases). Between the trimmed V and J ends, which lost 5 bases and 0 bases, there was a span of 15 bases. In germline, CDR1 is SGHRS, CDR2 YFSETQ. The CDR3 covers 16 residues. In DNA, the CDR3 is TGCGCCAGCAGTTTCAGGGTTGGACGCTCCTACAATGAGCAGTTCTTC. This gives the protein CASSFRVGRSYNEQFF.

The V gene is TRBV6-5, the J gene TRBJ2-1; no firm D call. Per germline, CDR1 MNHEY and CDR2 SVGAGI. Trimming removed 0 bases from V and 7 bases from J, with 16 bases in between. There are 16 residues in the CDR3. The CDR3 DNA follows: TGTGCCAGCAGTTACTCACCCAACCCCCCGGTTAATGAGCAGTTCTTC. It yields the protein CASSYSPNPPVNEQFF.

This sequence joins TRBV6-4 and TRBJ1-2; unclear D gene. Germline-derived CDR1 and CDR2 are MRHNA and SNTAGT. The CDR3 covers 13 residues. Trimming removed 6 bases from V and 8 bases from J, with 16 bases in between. DNA of the CDR3: TGTGCCAGCAGGTCACCCTCTCTATCCGGCTACACCTTC. It codes for CASRSPSLSGYTF.

A remark on this clone: Other DNA sequences from this sample encode an identical CDR3 as well. The genes are TRBV10-3 and TRBJ2-7; a possible D gene is TRBD1 (5 bases). V dropped 4 bases and J dropped 4 bases, with 8 bases sitting between them. Germline V CDR1 and CDR2: ENHRY, SYGVKD. This CDR3 has 12 residues. CDR3 nucleotides: TGTGCCATCAGTGGACAGTCGTACGAGCAGTACTTC. Translating gives CAISGQSYEQYF.

J is TRBJ1-4 and V is TRBV27, with 9 bases lining up with TRBD1. The junction had 5 bases not matched to a gene; V was cut back by 3 bases and J by 0 bases. The CDR3 is 17 residues long. Germline loops: CDR1 MNHEY, CDR2 SMNVEV (reference sequence). CDR3 bases: TGTGCCAGCAGTTTCTGGACAGGGGCTGCAACTAATGAAAAACTGTTTTTT. It yields the protein CASSFWTGAATNEKLFF.

The chain links TRBV5-6 to TRBJ2-6; D gene ambiguous. The CDR3 contains 15 residues. Germline CDR1 reads SGHDT; CDR2 reads YYEEEE. Deletions cut 4 bases from V and 0 bases from J, with 8 bases between. CDR3 sequence reads: CASSLDVSGANVLTF. The CDR3 coding sequence is TGTGCCAGCAGCCTGGACGTCTCTGGGGCCAACGTCCTGACTTTC.

V usage is TRBV7-9 and J usage is TRBJ2-7; no definite D call. This CDR3 is built from 15 residues. V lost 5 bases and J 0 bases, leaving 14 bases between the germline ends. Germline CDR1 reads SEHNR; CDR2 reads FQNEAQ (reference sequence). Here the CDR3 reads CASSNREQYSYEQYF. The CDR3 bases are TGTGCCAGCAGCAATAGGGAACAGTACTCCTACGAGCAGTACTTC.

The chain uses TRBV7-3 and TRBJ2-5; TRBD1 aligns across 7 bases. The length of the CDR3 is 12 residues. CDR1 SGHTA and CDR2 FQGTGA come from the germline V gene. Trimming took 1 base from V and 10 from J; bases not matched to a gene: 3. The CDR3 loop reads CASSLKGADQYF. The CDR3 nucleotides are TGTGCCAGCAGCTTAAAGGGGGCCGACCAGTACTTC.

In regard to this clone: Different DNA sequences within this sample yield the same CDR3. The chain combines TRBV27 with TRBJ2-7; no reliable D call. CDR3 length: 13 residues. Between the trimmed V and J ends, which lost 2 bases and 1 base, there was a span of 6 bases. Looked up from germline, CDR1 is MNHEY and CDR2 is SMNVEV (reference sequence). The CDR3: CASSLAGSYEQYF. CDR3 DNA sequence: TGTGCCAGCAGTTTAGCAGGATCCTACGAGCAGTACTTC.

This chain uses TRBV7-4 with TRBJ2-2; TRBD1 agrees at 9 bases. Germline V gene lookup returns CDR1 SGHVT and CDR2 SQSDAQ. J lost 1 base, V lost 2 bases, and 2 bases had no gene match. This CDR3 is 16 amino acids long. The CDR3 DNA reads as TGTGCCAGCAGCTTACTGGGACAGGGGAACACCGGGGAGCTGTTTTTT. Encoded protein: CASSLLGQGNTGELFF.

This chain uses TRBV13 with TRBJ2-7; TRBD1 matches 10 bases. CDR1 is PRHDT and CDR2 is FYEKMQ in the germline V gene (reference sequence). The CDR3 has 15 amino acids. The trim removed 6 bases at V and 3 bases at J, leaving 8 bases unmatched. CDR3 protein: CASRTTGTGVYEQYF. CDR3 sequence (DNA): TGTGCCAGCAGAACTACCGGGACAGGGGTCTACGAGCAGTACTTC.

Of note for this clone: The junction does not match germline at one end; this may be a read error. The chain combines TRBV7-7 with TRBJ2-3; no firm D call. The germline V gene has CDR1 SSHAT and CDR2 FNYEAQ (reference sequence). The CDR3 runs 15 residues. This CDR3 reads CASSPNQPGTDTQYF. The CDR3 nucleotides read TGTGCTAGCAGCCCAAACCAGCCCGGGACAGATACGCAGTATTTT.

The V and J genes are TRBV2 and TRBJ2-2; TRBD2 agrees at 8 bases. Germline V gives CDR1 SNHLY, CDR2 FYNNEI. The trim removed 5 bases at V and 0 bases at J, leaving 2 bases unmatched. This CDR3 is 15 amino acids long. CDR3 nucleotides: TGTGCCAGCAGTATCGGGGGGGCGAACACCGGGGAGCTGTTTTTT. Residues: CASSIGGANTGELFF. Supplemented by reference TRBV2 and TRBJ2-2, the full variable domain reads EPEVTQTPSHQVTQMGQEVILRCVPISNHLYFYWYRQILGQKVEFLVSFYNNEISEKSEIFDDQFSVERPDGSNFTLKIRSTKLEDSAMYFCASSIGGANTGELFFGEGSRLTVL.

The table lists this clone with a count of one. This chain connects TRBV27 to TRBJ1-1, with a possible D match to TRBD1 (6 bases). V dropped 5 bases and J dropped 0 bases, with 22 bases sitting between them. The CDR3 is made up of 18 amino acids. Germline CDR1 reads MNHEY; CDR2 reads SMNVEV (reference sequence). CDR3 DNA sequence: TGTGCCAGCAGTCCTATTACCCCACAGGGTTTCATGAACACTGAAGCTTTCTTT. This translates into CASSPITPQGFMNTEAFF.

The chain uses TRBV2 and TRBJ2-1; 10 bases align to TRBD2. Germline CDR1 reads SNHLY; CDR2 reads FYNNEI. The CDR3 extends over 14 amino acids. V shed 4 bases, J shed 6 bases, and the junction held 3 bases outside the gene matches. CDR3 DNA: TGTGCCAGCAGTGTAGCGGGGGGTGGCAATGAGCAGTTCTTC. Protein product: CASSVAGGGNEQFF.

This chain links TRBV27 with TRBJ2-1; 11 bases map to TRBD2. CDR1 is MNHEY and CDR2 is SMNVEV in the germline V gene (reference sequence). The CDR3 runs to 16 residues. The junction had 9 bases not matched to a gene; V was cut back by 3 bases and J by 8 bases. DNA for the CDR3: TGTGCCAGCAGTTTGAGTTTAGCGGGAGGGGGCGATGAGCAGTTCTTC. Protein product: CASSLSLAGGGDEQFF.

This chain connects TRBV6-1 to TRBJ2-2; 10 nucleotides agree with TRBD2. From germline, CDR1 is MNHNS and CDR2 SASEGT. With 7 bases clipped from V and 2 bases from J, the junction kept 16 bases outside the gene matches. The CDR3 consists of 19 residues. CDR3 in DNA: TGTGCCAGCACTGACTTTTCCGGGACTAGCGAGACCAACACCGGGGAGCTGTTTTTT. Amino acid sequence: CASTDFSGTSETNTGELFF.

The chain couples TRBV4-3 to TRBJ1-6; D is unresolved. CDR1 and CDR2 (germline): LGHNA, YSLEER. The CDR3 contains 16 residues. V was clipped by 0 bases and J by 0 bases, with 6 bases between them. In DNA, the CDR3 is TGCGCCAGCAGCCAAGATCAGGTCTCCTATAATTCACCCCTCCACTTT. Translation gives CASSQDQVSYNSPLHF.

This sequence joins TRBV2 and TRBJ2-2; 10 positions match TRBD2. Germline CDR1 is SNHLY and CDR2 is FYNNEI. This CDR3 comprises 20 residues. V gave up 10 bases and J gave up 1 base; unmatched junction bases: 21. The CDR3 nucleotides read TGTGCCAAGTCACATACTCCCTCCGGGACTAGCGTTATGAACACCGGGGAGCTGTTTTTT. This encodes CAKSHTPSGTSVMNTGELFF.

The V call is TRBV19, the J call TRBJ1-4; D is ambiguous. This CDR3 is 12 amino acids long. The germline V gene has CDR1 LNHDA and CDR2 SQIVND (reference sequence). The V gene lost 3 bases and the J gene lost 6 bases, with 5 bases spanning the gap. CDR3 amino acids: CASSIDHEKLFF. CDR3 bases: TGTGCCAGTAGTATCGACCATGAAAAACTGTTTTTT.

The chain joins TRBV4-1 to TRBJ1-2; 8 positions match TRBD1. Looked up from germline, CDR1 is MGHRA and CDR2 is YSYEKL. The CDR3 extends over 16 amino acids. The V and J ends lost 3 bases and 3 bases, in that order; junction bases with no gene match: 9. Written as DNA, the CDR3 is TGCGCCAGCAGCCACGGACAGGGTAACTATGACTATGGCTACACCTTC. Translation: CASSHGQGNYDYGYTF.

This chain uses TRBV28 with TRBJ2-7; 7 nucleotides line up with TRBD1. V lost 4 bases to trimming and J lost 3 bases; unmatched junction nucleotides: 12. The CDR3 consists of 16 residues. Germline V gives CDR1 MDHEN, CDR2 SYDVKM. DNA of the CDR3: TGTGCCAGCAGTTCGTCCGGGACAGACCTCTACTACGAGCAGTACTTC. Translation gives CASSSSGTDLYYEQYF.

The V and J genes are TRBV30 and TRBJ2-7, with D tentatively TRBD2 (6 bases). The germline V gene encodes CDR1 GTSNPN and CDR2 SVGIG (reference sequence). V lost 5 bases, J lost 3 bases, and 17 bases lay in between. The CDR3 is made up of 14 amino acids. CDR3 sequence: CAWATGRGFYEQYF. CDR3 DNA sequence: TGTGCCTGGGCGACGGGGCGGGGCTTCTACGAGCAGTACTTC.

The rearrangement uses TRBV5-6 and TRBJ1-6; no clear D gene. V lost 4 bases, J lost 10 bases, and 18 bases lay in between. CDR3 length equals 15 residues. Germline V gene sequence: CDR1 SGHDT, CDR2 YYEEEE. The CDR3 sequence is CASSAGWEHSSPLHF. In DNA, the CDR3 is TGTGCCAGCAGCGCGGGTTGGGAGCATTCATCACCCCTCCACTTT.

The V call is TRBV5-4, the J call TRBJ2-5; 7 nucleotides align to TRBD2. Germline V gene lookup returns CDR1 SGHNT and CDR2 YYREEE (reference sequence). V dropped 0 bases and J dropped 4; count of bases not matched to a gene: 3. CDR3 length equals 14 residues. Here the CDR3 reads CASSLAASGETQYF. CDR3 in DNA: TGTGCCAGCAGCTTGGCCGCTAGCGGAGAGACCCAGTACTTC.

A word on this clone: The same CDR3 arises from other DNA sequences in this sample as well. The chain combines TRBV27 with TRBJ2-2; D gene ambiguous. V was pared by 1 base and J by 6 bases, with 3 bases between. This CDR3 has 12 amino acids. The germline gives CDR1 MNHEY, CDR2 SMNVEV (reference sequence). CDR3 bases: TGTGCCAGCAGTTTATTGGCCGGGGAGCTGTTTTTT. This encodes CASSLLAGELFF.

This clone was found once. The V gene is TRBV13, the J gene TRBJ2-7, with D hard to call. V lost 0 bases, J lost 2 bases, and 8 bases lay in between. The germline V gene has CDR1 PRHDT and CDR2 FYEKMQ (reference sequence). There are 14 residues in the CDR3. CDR3 residues: CASSLGPHAYEQYF. For the CDR3, the DNA is TGTGCCAGCAGCTTAGGACCGCACGCCTACGAGCAGTACTTC.